This entry concerns a single T cell receptor beta chain. This record belongs to a study of blood T cell repertoires in COVID-19. The wider study: From the United States, Italy and Spain came samples of acute and convalescent COVID-19. Sources were T cells, B-cell-depleted T cells, or PBMCs; the material itself was cDNA or gDNA.

Method: immunoSEQ multiplex PCR; TCRdb's copy keeps in-frame clones and lacks some. This sample carries approximately 180,000 clones, approximately 73% of them seen once, and the ten largest clones take around a sixth. Cohort allocation depended upon clinical history that participants reported. The CDR3 runs to 15 residues. Trimming removed 7 bases from V and 6 bases from J, with 18 bases in between. Per the germline V gene, CDR1 is SNHLY and CDR2 is FYNNEI. The source is a woman in her forties or fifties with acute COVID-19. The sequencing sample was made of PBMCs or T cells enriched from blood (not recorded which). The chain carries TRBV2 and TRBJ2-2, with D possibly TRBD2 on 7 matching bases. The CDR3 nucleotides read TGTGCCAGCAATACGGTTTGGGAGGGGGCCGGGGAGCTGTTTTTT. Translating it yields CASNTVWEGAGELFF.